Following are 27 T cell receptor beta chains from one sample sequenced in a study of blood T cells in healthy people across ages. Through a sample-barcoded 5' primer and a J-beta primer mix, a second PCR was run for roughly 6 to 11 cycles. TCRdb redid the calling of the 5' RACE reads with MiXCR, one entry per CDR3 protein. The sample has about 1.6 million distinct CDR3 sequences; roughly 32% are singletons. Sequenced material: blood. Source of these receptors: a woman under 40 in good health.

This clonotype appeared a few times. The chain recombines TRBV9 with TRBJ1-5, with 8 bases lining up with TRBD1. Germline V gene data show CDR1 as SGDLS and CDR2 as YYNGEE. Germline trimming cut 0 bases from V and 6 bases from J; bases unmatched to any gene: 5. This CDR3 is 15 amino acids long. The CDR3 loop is CASSVGGQGGQPQHF. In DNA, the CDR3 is TGTGCCAGCAGCGTAGGTGGACAGGGCGGTCAGCCCCAGCATTTT.

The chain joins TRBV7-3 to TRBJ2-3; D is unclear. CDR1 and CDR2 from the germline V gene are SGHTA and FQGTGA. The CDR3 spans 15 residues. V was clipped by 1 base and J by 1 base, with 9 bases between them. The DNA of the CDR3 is TGTGCCAGCAGCTTAATGCCAACACGCACAGATACGCAGTATTTT. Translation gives CASSLMPTRTDTQYF.

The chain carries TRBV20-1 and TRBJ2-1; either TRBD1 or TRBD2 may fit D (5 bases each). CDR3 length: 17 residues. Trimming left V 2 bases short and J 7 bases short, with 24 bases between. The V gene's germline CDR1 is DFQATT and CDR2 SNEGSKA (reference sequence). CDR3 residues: CSARPPWGMGVDNEQFF. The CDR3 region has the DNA TGCAGTGCTAGACCCCCCTGGGGGATGGGCGTGGATAATGAGCAGTTCTTC.

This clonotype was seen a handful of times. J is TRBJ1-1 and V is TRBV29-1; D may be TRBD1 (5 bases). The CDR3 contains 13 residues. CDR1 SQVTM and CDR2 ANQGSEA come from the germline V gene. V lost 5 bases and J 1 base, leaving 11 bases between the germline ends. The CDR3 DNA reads TGCAGCGTTAAGGTAGGGGCGAACACTGAAGCTTTCTTT. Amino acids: CSVKVGANTEAFF.

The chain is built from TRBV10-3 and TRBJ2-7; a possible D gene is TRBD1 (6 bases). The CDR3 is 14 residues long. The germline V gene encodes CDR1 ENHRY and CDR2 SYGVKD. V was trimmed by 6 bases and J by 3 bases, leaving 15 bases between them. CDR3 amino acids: CAISPDWTVYEQYF. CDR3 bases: TGTGCCATCAGCCCCGACTGGACAGTCTACGAGCAGTACTTC.

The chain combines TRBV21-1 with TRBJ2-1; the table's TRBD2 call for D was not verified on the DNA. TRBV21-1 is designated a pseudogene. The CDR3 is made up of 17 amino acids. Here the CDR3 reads CASSKGPSGRGRNEQFF. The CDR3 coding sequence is TGTGCCAGCAGCAAAGGTCCTAGCGGGAGGGGTCGCAATGAGCAGTTCTTC.

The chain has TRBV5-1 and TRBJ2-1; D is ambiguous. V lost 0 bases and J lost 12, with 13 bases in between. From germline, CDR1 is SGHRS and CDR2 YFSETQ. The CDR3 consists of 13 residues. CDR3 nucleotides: TGCGCCAGCAGCTTGGCGGCTAGAAGTGGGCAGTTCTTC. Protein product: CASSLAARSGQFF. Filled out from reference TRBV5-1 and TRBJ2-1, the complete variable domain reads KAGVTQTPRYLIKTRGQQVTLSCSPISGHRSVSWYQQTPGQGLQFLFEYFSETQRNKGNFPGRFSGRQFSNSRSEMNVSTLELGDSALYLCASSLAARSGQFFGPGTRLTVL.

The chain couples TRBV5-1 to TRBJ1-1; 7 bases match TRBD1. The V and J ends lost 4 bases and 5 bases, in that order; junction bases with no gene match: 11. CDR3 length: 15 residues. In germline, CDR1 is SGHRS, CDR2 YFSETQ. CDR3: CASSKGQADRTEAFF. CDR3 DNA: TGCGCCAGCAGCAAAGGACAGGCAGATCGAACTGAAGCTTTCTTT.

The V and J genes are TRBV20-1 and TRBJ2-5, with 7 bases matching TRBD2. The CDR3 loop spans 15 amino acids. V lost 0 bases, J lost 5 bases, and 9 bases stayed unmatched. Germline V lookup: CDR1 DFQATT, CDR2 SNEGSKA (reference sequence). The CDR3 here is CSARDTREAGETQYF. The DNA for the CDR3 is TGCAGTGCTAGAGATACTAGGGAAGCGGGGGAGACCCAGTACTTC.

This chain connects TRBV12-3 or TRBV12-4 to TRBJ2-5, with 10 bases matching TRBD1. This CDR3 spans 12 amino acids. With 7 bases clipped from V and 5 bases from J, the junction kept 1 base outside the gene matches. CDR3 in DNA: TGTGCCAGCATGGACAGGGGGGAGACCCAGTACTTC. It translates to CASMDRGETQYF.

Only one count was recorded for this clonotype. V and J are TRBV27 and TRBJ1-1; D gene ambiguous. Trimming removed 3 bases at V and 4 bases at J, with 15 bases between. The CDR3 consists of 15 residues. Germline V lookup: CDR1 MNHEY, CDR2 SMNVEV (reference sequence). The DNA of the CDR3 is TGTGCCAGCAGTTTCCTGACGGCAAAGGGCACTGAAGCTTTCTTT. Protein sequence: CASSFLTAKGTEAFF.

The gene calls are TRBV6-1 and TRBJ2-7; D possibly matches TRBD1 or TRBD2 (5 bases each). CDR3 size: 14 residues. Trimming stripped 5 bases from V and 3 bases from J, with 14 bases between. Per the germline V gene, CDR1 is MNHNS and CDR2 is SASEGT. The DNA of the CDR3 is TGTGCCAGCAGTTTAGACAGCGGCCACTACGAGCAGTACTTC. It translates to CASSLDSGHYEQYF.

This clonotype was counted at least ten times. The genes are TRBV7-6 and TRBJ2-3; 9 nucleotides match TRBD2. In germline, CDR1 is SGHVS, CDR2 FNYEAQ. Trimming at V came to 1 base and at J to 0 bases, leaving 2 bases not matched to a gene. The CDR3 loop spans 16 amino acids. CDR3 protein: CASSLVTSGSTDTQYF. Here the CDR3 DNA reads TGTGCCAGCAGCTTAGTGACTAGCGGAAGCACAGATACGCAGTATTTT.

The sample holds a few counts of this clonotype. The CDR3 bases are TGCGCCAGCAGCGAGGTAGGCGGGAGTGGGTACGAGCAGTACTTC. Its translation: CASSEVGGSGYEQYF. This chain links TRBV10-2 with TRBJ2-5, with TRBD2 matching over 7 bases. TRBJ2-7 matches the DNA end more closely, so the J call is doubtful. The germline gives CDR1 WSHSY, CDR2 SAAADI. The CDR3 is made up of 15 amino acids.

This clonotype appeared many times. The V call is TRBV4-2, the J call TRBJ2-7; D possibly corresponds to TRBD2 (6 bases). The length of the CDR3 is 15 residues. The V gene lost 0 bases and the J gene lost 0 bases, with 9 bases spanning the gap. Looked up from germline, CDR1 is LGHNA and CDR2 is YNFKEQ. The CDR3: CASSQEEGGSYEQYF. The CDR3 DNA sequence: TGTGCCAGCAGCCAAGAGGAGGGTGGCTCCTACGAGCAGTACTTC.

The CDR3 DNA reads TGTGCCAGCAGTTCATACCAGGGGGCGCCCGGGGAGCTGTTTTTT. This gives the protein CASSSYQGAPGELFF. The genes are TRBV27 and TRBJ2-2; TRBD1 matches at 8 bases. The CDR3 has 15 residues. V lost 4 bases to trimming and J lost 6 bases; unmatched junction nucleotides: 7. Germline V gives CDR1 MNHEY, CDR2 SMNVEV (reference sequence).

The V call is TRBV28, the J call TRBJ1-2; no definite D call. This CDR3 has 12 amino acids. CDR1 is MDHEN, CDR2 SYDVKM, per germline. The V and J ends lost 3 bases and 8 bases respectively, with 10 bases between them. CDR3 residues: CASSFAGWGYTF. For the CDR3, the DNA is TGTGCCAGCAGTTTTGCGGGGTGGGGCTACACCTTC.

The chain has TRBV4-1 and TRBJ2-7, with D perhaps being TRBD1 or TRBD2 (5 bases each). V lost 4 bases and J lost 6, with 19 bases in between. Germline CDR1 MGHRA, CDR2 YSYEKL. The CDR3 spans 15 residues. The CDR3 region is CASSPGARVNSEQYF. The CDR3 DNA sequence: TGCGCCAGCAGCCCCGGGGCTAGAGTAAACTCCGAGCAGTACTTC.

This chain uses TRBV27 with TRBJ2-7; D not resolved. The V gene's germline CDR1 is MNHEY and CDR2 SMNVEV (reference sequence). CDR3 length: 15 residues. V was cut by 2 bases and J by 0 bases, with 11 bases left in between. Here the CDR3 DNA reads TGTGCCAGCAGTTTAAACCGACTGGACTCCTACGAGCAGTACTTC. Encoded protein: CASSLNRLDSYEQYF.

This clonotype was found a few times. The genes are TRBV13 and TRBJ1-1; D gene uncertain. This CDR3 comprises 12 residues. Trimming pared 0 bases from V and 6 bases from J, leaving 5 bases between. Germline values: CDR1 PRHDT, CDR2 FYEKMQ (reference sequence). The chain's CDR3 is CASSLGRAEAFF. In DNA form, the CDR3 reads TGTGCCAGCAGCTTAGGACGCGCTGAAGCTTTCTTT.

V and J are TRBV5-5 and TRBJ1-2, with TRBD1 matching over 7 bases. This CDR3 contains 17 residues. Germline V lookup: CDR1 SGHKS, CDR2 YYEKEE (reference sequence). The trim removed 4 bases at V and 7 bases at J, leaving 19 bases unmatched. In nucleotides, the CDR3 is TGTGCCAGCAGCCCGCGAGTGGACAGGCCGGAGACCACTGGCTACACCTTC. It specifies CASSPRVDRPETTGYTF.

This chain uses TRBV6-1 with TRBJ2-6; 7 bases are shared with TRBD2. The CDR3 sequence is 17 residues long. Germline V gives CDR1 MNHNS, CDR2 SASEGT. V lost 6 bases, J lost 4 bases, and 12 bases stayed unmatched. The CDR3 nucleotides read TGTGCCAGCAGGACCGGGGGGTTGGCAGTAGGGGCCAACGTCCTGACTTTC. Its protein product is CASRTGGLAVGANVLTF.

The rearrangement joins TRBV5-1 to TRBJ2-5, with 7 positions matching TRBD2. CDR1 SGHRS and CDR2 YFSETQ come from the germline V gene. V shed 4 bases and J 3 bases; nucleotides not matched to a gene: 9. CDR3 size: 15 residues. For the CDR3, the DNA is TGCGCCAGCAGCGCCGCCCCTAGCGGCGAAGAGACCCAGTACTTC. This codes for CASSAAPSGEETQYF.

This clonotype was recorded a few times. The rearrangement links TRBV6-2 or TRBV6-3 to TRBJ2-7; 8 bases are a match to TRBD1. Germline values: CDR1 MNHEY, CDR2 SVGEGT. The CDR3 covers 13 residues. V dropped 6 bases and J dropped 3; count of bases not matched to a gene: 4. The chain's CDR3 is CASRWTGSYEQYF. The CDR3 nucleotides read TGTGCCAGCAGGTGGACAGGGAGCTACGAGCAGTACTTC.

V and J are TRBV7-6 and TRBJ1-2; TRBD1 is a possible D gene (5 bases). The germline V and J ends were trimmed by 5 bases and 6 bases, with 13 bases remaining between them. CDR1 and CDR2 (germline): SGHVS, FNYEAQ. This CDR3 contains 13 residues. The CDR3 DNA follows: TGTGCCAGCAGCCACACTCGGGGCCATGGCTACACCTTC. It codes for CASSHTRGHGYTF.

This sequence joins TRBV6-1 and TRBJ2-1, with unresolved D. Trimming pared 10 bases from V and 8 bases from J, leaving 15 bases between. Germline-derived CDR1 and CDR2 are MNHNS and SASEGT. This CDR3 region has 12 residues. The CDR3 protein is CAISPGRYEQFF. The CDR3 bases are TGTGCCATCAGCCCGGGCCGTTATGAGCAGTTCTTC.

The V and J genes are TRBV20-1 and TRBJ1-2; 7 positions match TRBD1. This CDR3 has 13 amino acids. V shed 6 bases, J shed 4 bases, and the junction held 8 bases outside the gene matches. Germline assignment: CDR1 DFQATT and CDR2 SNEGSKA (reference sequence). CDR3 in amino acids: CSAWAGGGYGYTF. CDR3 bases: TGCAGTGCCTGGGCAGGGGGTGGCTATGGCTACACCTTC.